These 30 T cell receptor beta chains were all obtained from the same sample, sequenced in a study of CD8+CD57+ T cells in acquired aplastic anemia. For CDR3 and TCR beta VDJ profiling, genomic DNA was the template used. Using its own MiXCR run on the reads, TCRdb lists one record per CDR3 protein. The sample holds around 130,000 distinct CDR3 sequences, 45% to 60% seen once. The sequenced patients had an expansion of CD8+CD57+ cells seen by flow cytometry. Source material: sorted CD4+, CD8+, or CD8+CD57+ T cells (not recorded which) from PBMCs. The receptors were sampled from a human donor with aplastic anemia.

CDR3 residues: CASSPRGASNEKLFF. For the CDR3, the DNA is TGTGCCAGTAGTCCGAGGGGTGCGTCTAATGAAAAACTGTTTTTT. The chain recombines TRBV19 with TRBJ1-4, with a tentative D call TRBD1 (5 bases). Germline V lookup: CDR1 LNHDA, CDR2 SQIVND (reference sequence). Trimming pared 5 bases from V and 3 bases from J, leaving 13 bases between. The CDR3 extends over 15 amino acids.

The CDR3 loop reads CASSLTGPYEQYF. CDR3 DNA: TGTGCCAGCAGCTTAACAGGGCCCTACGAGCAGTACTTC. The chain carries TRBV7-9 and TRBJ2-7; D is possibly TRBD1 (6 bases). V lost 2 bases and J lost 2, with 7 bases in between. CDR1 SEHNR and CDR2 FQNEAQ come from the germline V gene (reference sequence). The CDR3 totals 13 residues.

The chain links TRBV7-9 to TRBJ1-5; unclear D gene. CDR1 is SEHNR and CDR2 is FQNEAQ in the germline V gene (reference sequence). The CDR3 totals 12 residues. The V and J ends lost 1 base and 15 bases respectively, with 13 bases between them. The CDR3 reads CASSLVYRKSHF. The CDR3 DNA sequence: TGTGCCAGCAGCTTAGTGTATAGGAAATCGCATTTT. The variable domain in full, completed from reference TRBV7-9 and TRBJ1-5, reads DTGVSQNPRHKITKRGQNVTFRCDPISEHNRLYWYRQTLGQGPEFLTYFQNEAQLEKSRLLSDRFSAERPKGSFSTLEIQRTEQGDSAMYLCASSLVYRKSHFGDGTRLSIL.

This chain links TRBV11-2 with TRBJ2-7; TRBD2 is a possible D gene (7 bases). There are 17 residues in the CDR3. Trimming removed 4 bases from V and 3 bases from J, with 22 bases in between. Germline lookup yields CDR1 SGHAT and CDR2 FQNNGV. The CDR3 region is CASSWVGTRGSIYEQYF. The CDR3 DNA sequence: TGTGCCAGCAGCTGGGTGGGGACACGCGGGAGCATCTACGAGCAGTACTTC.

The chain employs TRBV20-1 and TRBJ1-1, with 9 bases identical to TRBD1. CDR3 size: 17 residues. Germline V gene sequence: CDR1 DFQATT, CDR2 SNEGSKA (reference sequence). CDR3 in amino acids: CSVEDTGGIGKSTEAFF. The CDR3 coding sequence is TGCAGCGTTGAAGATACAGGGGGCATAGGGAAGAGCACTGAAGCTTTCTTT.

Within the sample, this clonotype is medium-sized (0.01 to 0.1%). The V gene is TRBV25-1, the J gene TRBJ1-6; a weak D match, TRBD1 (6 bases). Germline V gene data show CDR1 as MGHDK and CDR2 as SYGVNS. V lost 5 bases, J lost 6 bases, and 14 bases lay in between. The CDR3 runs 15 residues. In nucleotides, the CDR3 is TGTGCCAGCAGTACTCTAACACAGGGTAATTCACCCCTCCACTTT. Protein sequence: CASSTLTQGNSPLHF. The full variable domain, its missing parts supplied by reference TRBV25-1 and TRBJ1-6, is EADIYQTPRYLVIGTGKKITLECSQTMGHDKMYWYQQDPGMELHLIHYSYGVNSTEKGDLSSESTVSRIRTEHFPLTLESARPSHTSQYLCASSTLTQGNSPLHFGNGTRLTVT.

The gene calls are TRBV9 and TRBJ1-1; D unclear. Trimming shortened V by 5 bases and J by 0 bases, and 11 bases separated the two germline ends. The CDR3 length is 14 residues. Germline CDR1 is SGDLS and CDR2 is YYNGEE. DNA for the CDR3: TGTGCCAGCAGTTTAGGTGAGATGAACACTGAAGCTTTCTTT. Translated: CASSLGEMNTEAFF.

This clonotype was counted ten times or more. The gene calls are TRBV10-3 and TRBJ1-5; D remains unclear. The CDR3 runs to 17 residues. The germline V gene encodes CDR1 ENHRY and CDR2 SYGVKD. V was shortened by 6 bases and J by 2 bases, with 20 bases between the two germline ends. The CDR3 DNA sequence: TGTGCCATCAGGAAGGGTATCGGGGATATGCGCAATCAGCCCCAGCATTTT. It encodes CAIRKGIGDMRNQPQHF.

V usage is TRBV5-1 and J usage is TRBJ1-1; the match to TRBD1 covers 9 bases. J was trimmed by 4 bases and V by 7 bases; bases with no gene match: 5. The CDR3 sequence is 13 residues long. Germline V CDR1 and CDR2: SGHRS, YFSETQ. CDR3 region: CASGRDRVTEAFF. DNA for the CDR3: TGCGCCAGCGGCAGGGACAGGGTCACTGAAGCTTTCTTT.

This chain links TRBV2 with TRBJ1-1; D uncertain. V was pared by 7 bases and J by 4 bases, with 10 bases between. This CDR3 is built from 12 residues. The germline V gene has CDR1 SNHLY and CDR2 FYNNEI. CDR3: CASNYHGTEAFF. In DNA, the CDR3 is TGTGCCAGCAATTATCACGGCACTGAAGCTTTCTTT.

This chain uses TRBV11-2 with TRBJ2-7, with TRBD2 identical over 13 bases. The length of the CDR3 is 16 residues. V was pared by 3 bases and J by 0 bases, with 2 bases of the junction left unmatched. CDR1 and CDR2 from the germline V gene are SGHAT and FQNNGV. CDR3 DNA sequence: TGTGCCAGCAGCTTGACTAGCGGGGGGACCTCCTACGAGCAGTACTTC. It yields the protein CASSLTSGGTSYEQYF.

The rearrangement links TRBV24-1 to TRBJ2-3; TRBD2 might be the D (6 bases). V shed 11 bases and J shed 0 bases, with 17 bases lying between them. This CDR3 has 15 amino acids. Germline V gene sequence: CDR1 KGHDR, CDR2 SFDVKD. The CDR3 here is CASRVAEASTDTQYF. The CDR3, as DNA: TGTGCCAGCAGAGTAGCGGAGGCTAGCACAGATACGCAGTATTTT.

This clonotype was found a few times. This chain joins TRBV2 and TRBJ1-1; D uncertain. This CDR3 has 14 amino acids. Germline-derived CDR1 and CDR2 are SNHLY and FYNNEI. The germline V and J ends were trimmed by 2 bases and 7 bases, with 14 bases remaining between them. The CDR3 nucleotides read TGTGCCAGCAGTGAACATAGGGCTGCTAATGAAGCTTTCTTT. It encodes CASSEHRAANEAFF.

The CDR3 region is CASPPYEQYF. The CDR3 DNA is TGTGCCAGCCCCCCCTACGAGCAGTACTTC. This chain links TRBV9 with TRBJ2-7; no firm D call. V dropped 7 bases and J dropped 2 bases, with 4 bases sitting between them. The CDR3 loop spans 10 amino acids. Germline CDR1 is SGDLS and CDR2 is YYNGEE. The full variable domain, with the rest looked up from reference TRBV9 and TRBJ2-7, is DSGVTQTPKHLITATGQRVTLRCSPRSGDLSVYWYQQSLDQGLQFLIQYYNGEERAKGNILERFSAQQFPDLHSELNLSSLELGDSALYFCASPPYEQYFGPGTRLTVT.

This clonotype has more than one count but fewer than ten. The J gene is TRBJ2-7, the V gene TRBV29-1, with 11 bases matching TRBD1. The CDR3 is made up of 15 amino acids. Trimming at V came to 6 bases and at J to 2 bases, leaving 9 bases not matched to a gene. Germline CDR1 reads SQVTM; CDR2 reads ANQGSEA. The CDR3 spells CSVTDPGQGAYEQYF. The CDR3 DNA reads TGCAGCGTGACCGATCCGGGACAGGGGGCCTACGAGCAGTACTTC.

The chain has TRBV24-1 and TRBJ2-5, with 8 positions matching TRBD1. Germline trimming cut 11 bases from V and 4 bases from J; bases unmatched to any gene: 2. Germline lookup yields CDR1 KGHDR and CDR2 SFDVKD. CDR3 length: 11 amino acids. CDR3 in amino acids: CAIGQGETQYF. The CDR3, as DNA: TGTGCCATCGGACAGGGAGAGACCCAGTACTTC.

The rearrangement uses TRBV2 and TRBJ1-2; TRBD1 aligns across 10 bases. The CDR3 loop spans 14 amino acids. The germline CDR1 and CDR2 sequences are SNHLY and FYNNEI. With V trimmed by 6 bases and J by 3 bases, 4 bases remained unmatched. This CDR3 reads CASRAGTGDYGYTF. In DNA, the CDR3 is TGTGCCAGCAGGGCTGGGACAGGGGACTATGGCTACACCTTC.

J is TRBJ2-5 and V is TRBV20-1; D possibly corresponds to TRBD2 (5 bases). This CDR3 region has 12 residues. Germline V gene sequence: CDR1 DFQATT, CDR2 SNEGSKA (reference sequence). The V gene lost 3 bases and the J gene lost 4 bases, with 9 bases spanning the gap. This CDR3 is CSARVRGETQYF. Written as DNA, the CDR3 is TGCAGTGCTAGGGTTCGGGGAGAGACCCAGTACTTC.

The CDR3: CATRGDRVTGSSYNEQFF. CDR3 nucleotide sequence: TGTGCCACCAGAGGGGACAGGGTGACGGGTAGCTCCTACAATGAGCAGTTCTTC. V usage is TRBV24-1 and J usage is TRBJ2-1; 9 bases are shared with TRBD1. Germline V lookup: CDR1 KGHDR, CDR2 SFDVKD. V shed 7 bases and J 0 bases; nucleotides not matched to a gene: 12. This CDR3 is built from 18 residues.

V gene TRBV2 combines with J gene TRBJ2-7, with TRBD2 identical over 9 bases. In germline, CDR1 is SNHLY, CDR2 FYNNEI. V dropped 6 bases and J dropped 6; count of bases not matched to a gene: 9. The CDR3 sequence is 14 residues long. This CDR3 is CASRPGTSLAEQYF. CDR3 in DNA: TGTGCCAGCAGACCGGGGACTAGCTTGGCCGAGCAGTACTTC.

This clonotype was observed a few times. The J gene is TRBJ2-3, the V gene TRBV7-8; the D gene is possibly TRBD2 (6 bases). V was shortened by 3 bases and J by 6 bases, with 10 bases between the two germline ends. CDR3 length: 13 amino acids. Germline loops: CDR1 SGHVS, CDR2 FQNEAQ. The CDR3 region is CASSFGGPDTQYF. The CDR3 DNA sequence: TGTGCCAGCAGCTTCGGGGGTCCGGATACGCAGTATTTT.

The rearrangement links TRBV7-8 to TRBJ2-1; the match to TRBD2 covers 10 bases. After removal of 0 bases from V and 8 bases from J, the junction contained 7 bases not matched to a gene. The CDR3 has 16 residues. Germline V gene data show CDR1 as SGHVS and CDR2 as FQNEAQ. CDR3 region: CASSLALSGGIHEQFF. The CDR3 bases are TGTGCCAGCAGCTTAGCTCTTAGCGGGGGGATACATGAGCAGTTCTTC. Together with reference TRBV7-8 and TRBJ2-1, the CDR3 gives the full variable domain: GAGVSQSPRYKVAKRGQDVALRCDPISGHVSLFWYQQALGQGPEFLTYFQNEAQLDKSGLPSDRFFAERPEGSVSTLKIQRTQQEDSAVYLCASSLALSGGIHEQFFGPGTRLTVL.

This clonotype was detected many times. The chain carries TRBV29-1 and TRBJ1-3; TRBD1 matches at 7 bases. J gave up 1 base and V 6 bases, and 3 bases lay outside the gene matches. The CDR3 totals 13 residues. Germline CDR1 SQVTM, CDR2 ANQGSEA. In DNA form, the CDR3 reads TGCAGCGTAGCGACAGGGTCTGGAAACACCATATATTTT. It yields the protein CSVATGSGNTIYF.

This chain uses TRBV7-9 with TRBJ1-2, with D unresolved. The germline V gene encodes CDR1 SEHNR and CDR2 FQNEAQ (reference sequence). Trimming removed 5 bases from V and 6 bases from J, with 13 bases in between. The CDR3 consists of 13 residues. CDR3 in DNA: TGTGCCAGCAGCCTTCGTTCGGAAGATGGCTACACCTTC. Amino acids: CASSLRSEDGYTF.

This clonotype appeared a few times. This rearrangement joins TRBV29-1 to TRBJ1-4; 8 bases are shared with TRBD1. This CDR3 spans 14 amino acids. With V trimmed by 4 bases and J by 7 bases, 8 bases remained unmatched. Germline V gives CDR1 SQVTM, CDR2 ANQGSEA. CDR3 residues: CSVASGTGLEKLFF. The CDR3 coding sequence is TGCAGCGTTGCCTCCGGGACAGGTCTTGAAAAACTGTTTTTT.

The sample holds a few counts of this clonotype. The gene calls are TRBV20-1 and TRBJ2-7, with 7 bases that match TRBD1. CDR1 is DFQATT and CDR2 is SNEGSKA in the germline V gene (reference sequence). After removal of 8 bases from V and 0 bases from J, the junction contained 10 bases not matched to a gene. This CDR3 spans 14 amino acids. The CDR3 region has the DNA TGCAGTTCCTGGGGGACAGCTCCCTCCTACGAGCAGTACTTC. Residues: CSSWGTAPSYEQYF.

The chain joins TRBV19 to TRBJ2-7, with 7 bases aligning to TRBD1. CDR1 LNHDA and CDR2 SQIVND come from the germline V gene (reference sequence). The V segment lost 5 bases and the J segment 0 bases; nucleotides outside the gene matches: 7. CDR3 length: 15 amino acids. The CDR3, as DNA: TGTGCCAGTAGTCTCCGGACAGGTTCCTCCTACGAGCAGTACTTC. This encodes CASSLRTGSSYEQYF.

This chain links TRBV20-1 with TRBJ1-1; the D gene is possibly TRBD1 (5 bases). Trimming stripped 5 bases from V and 8 bases from J, with 18 bases between. The germline V gene has CDR1 DFQATT and CDR2 SNEGSKA (reference sequence). The length of the CDR3 is 13 residues. CDR3 coding DNA: TGCAGTGCTCGGGACCCAAACCAGGGCGAAGCTTTCTTT. Translating it yields CSARDPNQGEAFF.

This clonotype was observed once. V is TRBV29-1 and J is TRBJ2-3; D gene ambiguous. Germline V gene lookup returns CDR1 SQVTM and CDR2 ANQGSEA. This CDR3 is 12 amino acids long. V was cut by 2 bases and J by 2 bases, with 5 bases left in between. Written as DNA, the CDR3 is TGCAGCGTTGAACAGAACACAGATACGCAGTATTTT. Translated: CSVEQNTDTQYF.

J is TRBJ1-2 and V is TRBV9, with 7 bases lining up with TRBD1. From germline, CDR1 is SGDLS and CDR2 YYNGEE. The length of the CDR3 is 11 residues. J lost 7 bases, V lost 8 bases, and 5 bases had no gene match. In nucleotides, the CDR3 is TGTGCCAGGGTAACAGGGGTTGGCTACACCTTC. As protein: CARVTGVGYTF.